The 4 T cell receptor beta chains below were found in one sample sequenced in a study of cytomegalovirus exposure and HLA in healthy donors. PCR primers comprised 60 Vbeta and 13 Jbeta primers. Repertoires were generated with immunoSEQ multiplex PCR, while TCRdb's copy carries only in-frame clones and drops some. This sample has 90,000 to 100,000 clones, with around a tenth found just once. Source material: PBMCs. The receptors come from a man aged 45 to 65 in good health and CMV-seropositive.

In its sample, this clone was seen a few times. The chain uses TRBV5-1 and TRBJ2-7, with D maybe TRBD2 (6 bases). CDR1 is SGHRS and CDR2 is YFSETQ in the germline V gene. Trimming shortened V by 3 bases and J by 0 bases, and 13 bases separated the two germline ends. The CDR3 consists of 15 residues. The CDR3 sequence: CASSWTGSLSYEQYF. CDR3 DNA: TGCGCCAGCAGCTGGACCGGGAGCCTCTCCTACGAGCAGTACTTC.

This clone was detected a few times. The chain is built from TRBV6-6 and TRBJ2-5, with 7 bases that match TRBD2. J was trimmed by 7 bases and V by 8 bases; bases with no gene match: 7. The CDR3 runs to 12 residues. CDR1 is MNHNY, CDR2 SVGAGI, per germline (reference sequence). The CDR3 DNA reads as TGTGCCAGCGCAATTAGCGGGCGGACCCAGTACTTC. Translated, it gives CASAISGRTQYF.

The chain carries TRBV7-9 and TRBJ2-5; TRBD2 agrees at 15 bases. The V and J ends lost 4 bases and 3 bases, in that order; junction bases with no gene match: 3. CDR1 and CDR2 from the germline V gene are SEHNR and FQNEAQ (reference sequence). CDR3 length: 16 amino acids. The CDR3 here is CASSSGLAGGEETQYF. The CDR3 DNA reads as TGTGCCAGCAGCTCCGGACTAGCGGGAGGGGAAGAGACCCAGTACTTC.

This clone was counted ten times or more. The CDR3: CASSFRGGNEKLFF. The CDR3 bases are TGCGCCAGCAGCTTTCGGGGGGGAAATGAAAAACTGTTTTTT. The gene calls are TRBV5-1 and TRBJ1-4; D might be TRBD1 (5 bases). Germline-derived CDR1 and CDR2 are SGHRS and YFSETQ. The CDR3 has 14 amino acids. V was shortened by 2 bases and J by 5 bases, with 10 bases between the two germline ends.